These 20 T cell receptor beta chains were all obtained from the same sample, sequenced in a study of response to subunit inactivated influenza vaccine (dated by TCRdb to about 2018). The library came from RT-PCR. TCRdb shows the sequencer as Illumina HiSeq 2500. The raw public data were reprocessed by TCRdb itself: fastp quality trimming at Q25, MiXCR clonotype calling, in-frame beta chains only. Every distinct CDR3 protein forms one entry, paired with its most common genes and DNA. Within this sample are about 160,000 distinct CDR3 sequences, with around 10% of them counted one time only. Jointly, the top ten make up 35% to 40% of the sample. Material: CD8+ T cells sorted from PBMCs, obtained less than 30 months after vaccination. The receptors shown here come from a man aged 45-69 years who received an inactivated influenza vaccine. Donor details come from another sample of the same person, matched by shared clones.

This rearrangement joins TRBV2 to TRBJ2-2; no definite D call. The CDR3 runs 13 residues. Per germline, CDR1 SNHLY and CDR2 FYNNEI. The ends were cut back, 8 bases at V and 1 base at J, with 8 bases in the middle. CDR3 residues: CASWNQNTGELFF. CDR3 DNA: TGTGCCAGCTGGAACCAGAACACCGGGGAGCTGTTTTTT.

V and J are TRBV23-1 and TRBJ1-2; TRBD1 matches 8 bases. TRBV23-1 is marked as an open reading frame, function uncertain. The CDR3 spans 14 residues. After removal of 3 bases from V and 4 bases from J, the junction contained 4 bases not matched to a gene. For the CDR3, the DNA is TGCGCCAGCAGTCACCCGGGACAGGCCTATGGCTACACCTTC. Encoded protein: CASSHPGQAYGYTF.

V usage is TRBV19 and J usage is TRBJ1-1, with TRBD1 identical over 7 bases. Trimming cost V 10 bases and J 3 bases; bases outside gene matches: 8. Germline values: CDR1 LNHDA, CDR2 SQIVND (reference sequence). CDR3 length: 13 residues. CDR3 DNA sequence: TGTGCCACGAGGAGGGGGCCTGACACTGAAGCTTTCTTT. Translation gives CATRRGPDTEAFF.

This clonotype was found a few times. The chain links TRBV6-5 to TRBJ2-5, with TRBD2 identical over 7 bases. V was pared by 0 bases and J by 4 bases, with 11 bases of the junction left unmatched. The CDR3 totals 17 residues. The germline V gene has CDR1 MNHEY and CDR2 SVGAGI. CDR3 coding DNA: TGTGCCAGCAGTTACTCTCCCTGGGGTGGGAGGGGAGAGACCCAGTACTTC. This translates into CASSYSPWGGRGETQYF.

This clonotype was found a few times. This sequence joins TRBV19 and TRBJ2-7; D remains unclear. The CDR3 runs 15 residues. Between the trimmed V and J ends, which lost 5 bases and 2 bases, there was a span of 16 bases. Germline V lookup: CDR1 LNHDA, CDR2 SQIVND (reference sequence). This CDR3 is CASSPAVGPTYEQYF. CDR3 coding DNA: TGTGCCAGTAGTCCGGCAGTGGGCCCAACCTACGAGCAGTACTTC.

Only a few counts were recorded for this clonotype. This chain links TRBV10-3 with TRBJ2-2, with a weak D call TRBD1 (6 bases). Trimming removed 3 bases from V and 1 base from J, with 6 bases in between. Germline lookup yields CDR1 ENHRY and CDR2 SYGVKD. There are 14 residues in the CDR3. This CDR3 reads CAISEQGNTGELFF. CDR3 bases: TGTGCCATCAGTGAACAGGGGAACACCGGGGAGCTGTTTTTT.

In its sample, this clonotype was seen a few times. The rearrangement links TRBV4-1 to TRBJ2-7; 10 bases match TRBD1. With 3 bases clipped from V and 3 bases from J, the junction kept 5 bases outside the gene matches. Germline V gene sequence: CDR1 MGHRA, CDR2 YSYEKL. The CDR3 covers 15 residues. The CDR3 nucleotides read TGCGCCAGCAGCCACCAGGACAGGGGGTTCTACGAGCAGTACTTC. It is translated as CASSHQDRGFYEQYF.

The chain employs TRBV27 and TRBJ2-1; 7 nucleotides align to TRBD2. The CDR3 sequence is 18 residues long. V lost 5 bases, J lost 0 bases, and 13 bases stayed unmatched. Germline loops: CDR1 MNHEY, CDR2 SMNVEV (reference sequence). The chain's CDR3 is CASSPRGEAGYSYNEQFF. The CDR3 nucleotides read TGTGCCAGCAGTCCCCGGGGGGAAGCGGGGTACTCCTACAATGAGCAGTTCTTC.

This clonotype was seen at least ten times. This sequence joins TRBV4-3 and TRBJ1-2; 7 nucleotides agree with TRBD1. V gave up 0 bases and J gave up 2 bases; unmatched junction bases: 3. The CDR3 has 15 amino acids. Germline assignment: CDR1 LGHNA and CDR2 YSLEER. The CDR3 sequence: CASSQEPQGNYGYTF. For the CDR3, the DNA is TGCGCCAGCAGCCAAGAACCACAGGGGAACTATGGCTACACCTTC.

Ten or more counts support this clonotype. The V and J genes are TRBV29-1 and TRBJ2-1; TRBD1 agrees at 9 bases. The V gene's germline CDR1 is SQVTM and CDR2 ANQGSEA. Germline trimming cut 7 bases from V and 5 bases from J; bases unmatched to any gene: 6. This CDR3 comprises 13 residues. The CDR3 loop reads CSESRDRDNEQFF. For the CDR3, the DNA is TGCAGCGAGAGCCGGGACAGGGACAATGAGCAGTTCTTC.

This clonotype was detected a few times. The chain combines TRBV11-2 with TRBJ1-1; D uncertain. Trimming removed 1 base from V and 10 bases from J, with 16 bases in between. The CDR3 is 14 residues long. CDR1 is SGHAT and CDR2 is FQNNGV in the germline V gene. DNA for the CDR3: TGTGCCAGCAGCTTAGGACTGGTCGCTCAAGCAGCTTTCTTT. Encoded protein: CASSLGLVAQAAFF.

This clonotype was seen a handful of times. This chain connects TRBV20-1 to TRBJ2-3, with 8 bases lining up with TRBD2. The CDR3 totals 15 residues. The germline V gene has CDR1 DFQATT and CDR2 SNEGSKA (reference sequence). Trimming took 3 bases from V and 0 from J; bases not matched to a gene: 5. The CDR3 DNA reads as TGCAGTGCTAGGGAACTAGCGGCTAGCACAGATACGCAGTATTTT. Residues: CSARELAASTDTQYF.

The chain joins TRBV20-1 to TRBJ2-2; TRBD2 aligns across 8 bases. There are 15 residues in the CDR3. Germline-derived CDR1 and CDR2 are DFQATT and SNEGSKA (reference sequence). J lost 2 bases, V lost 3 bases, and 5 bases had no gene match. This chain's CDR3 is CSASTSGFNTGELFF. The CDR3 DNA follows: TGCAGTGCTAGTACTAGCGGATTTAACACCGGGGAGCTGTTTTTT.

CDR3 in amino acids: CASSLSGGYTF. CDR3 DNA sequence: TGTGCCAGCAGCTTATCGGGTGGCTACACCTTC. The chain has TRBV12-3 or TRBV12-4 and TRBJ1-2; D gene unclear. The CDR3 is 11 residues long. V was trimmed by 6 bases and J by 7 bases, leaving 9 bases between them.

In this sample, this clonotype turned up a few times. In DNA form, the CDR3 reads TGTGCCACCAGTGACGGGACAGAGGACACCGGGGAGCTGTTTTTT. Amino acids: CATSDGTEDTGELFF. V and J are TRBV24-1 and TRBJ2-2, with 7 bases identical to TRBD1. The CDR3 totals 15 residues. The junction had 4 bases not matched to a gene; V was cut back by 4 bases and J by 3 bases. From germline, CDR1 is KGHDR and CDR2 SFDVKD.

The CDR3 nucleotides are TGTGCCACCAGGGGGCGACACACCGGGGAGCTGTTTTTT. It encodes CATRGRHTGELFF. The J gene is TRBJ2-2, the V gene TRBV12-3 or TRBV12-4; 8 nucleotides align to TRBD1. The CDR3 runs to 13 residues. The ends lost 10 bases at V and 3 bases at J; junction bases unmatched: 4.

This clonotype has more than one count but fewer than ten. The gene calls are TRBV12-5 and TRBJ2-1, with D hard to call. The V gene lost 4 bases and the J gene lost 3 bases, with 13 bases spanning the gap. The CDR3 is made up of 15 amino acids. From germline, CDR1 is LGHNT and CDR2 FRNRAP. CDR3 DNA: TGTGCTAGTGGTTCCACTCTCATGGGCTACAATGAGCAGTTCTTC. The encoded protein is CASGSTLMGYNEQFF.

The chain employs TRBV2 and TRBJ2-7, with D perhaps TRBD2 (5 bases). Trimming took 1 base from V and 3 from J, leaving 10 bases between them. The germline V gene has CDR1 SNHLY and CDR2 FYNNEI. The CDR3 loop spans 14 amino acids. The CDR3 protein is CASSEEGVSYEQYF. The CDR3 nucleotides read TGTGCCAGCAGTGAAGAGGGAGTTAGCTACGAGCAGTACTTC.

This clonotype was detected a few times. The genes are TRBV9 and TRBJ2-1, with no clear D. The CDR3 consists of 12 residues. V was trimmed by 4 bases and J by 8 bases, leaving 10 bases between them. Germline CDR1 SGDLS, CDR2 YYNGEE. The CDR3 DNA reads as TGTGCCAGCAGCCCATGGGGTGATGAGCAGTTCTTC. Its translation: CASSPWGDEQFF.

This clonotype showed up just a few times. The genes are TRBV25-1 and TRBJ1-4; D is uncertain. Per germline, CDR1 MGHDK and CDR2 SYGVNS. This CDR3 contains 12 residues. V was pared by 8 bases and J by 8 bases, with 12 bases between. CDR3: CASGKMWEKLFF. CDR3 sequence (DNA): TGTGCCAGCGGAAAGATGTGGGAAAAACTGTTTTTT.